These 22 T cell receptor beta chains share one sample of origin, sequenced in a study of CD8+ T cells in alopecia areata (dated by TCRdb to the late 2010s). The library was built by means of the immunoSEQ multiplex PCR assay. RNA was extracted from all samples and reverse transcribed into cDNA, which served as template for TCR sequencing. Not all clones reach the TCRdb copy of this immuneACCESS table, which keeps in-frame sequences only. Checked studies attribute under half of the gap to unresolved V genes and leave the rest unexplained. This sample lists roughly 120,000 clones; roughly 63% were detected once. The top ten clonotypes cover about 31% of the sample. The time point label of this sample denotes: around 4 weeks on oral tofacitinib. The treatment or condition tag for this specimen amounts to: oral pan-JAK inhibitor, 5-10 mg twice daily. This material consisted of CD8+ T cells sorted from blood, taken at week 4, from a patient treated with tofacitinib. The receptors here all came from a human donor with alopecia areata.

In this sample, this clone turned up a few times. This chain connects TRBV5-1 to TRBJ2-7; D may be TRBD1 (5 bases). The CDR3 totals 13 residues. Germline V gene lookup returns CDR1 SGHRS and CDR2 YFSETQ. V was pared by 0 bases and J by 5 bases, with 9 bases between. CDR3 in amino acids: CASSLGQGNEQYF. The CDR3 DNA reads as TGCGCCAGCAGCTTGGGGCAGGGCAACGAGCAGTACTTC.

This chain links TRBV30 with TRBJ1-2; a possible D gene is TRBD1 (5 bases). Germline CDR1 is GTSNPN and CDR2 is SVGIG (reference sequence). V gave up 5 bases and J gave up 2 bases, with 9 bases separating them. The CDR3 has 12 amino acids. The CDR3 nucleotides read TGTGCCTGGGACCGGGACAACTATGGCTACACCTTC. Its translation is CAWDRDNYGYTF.

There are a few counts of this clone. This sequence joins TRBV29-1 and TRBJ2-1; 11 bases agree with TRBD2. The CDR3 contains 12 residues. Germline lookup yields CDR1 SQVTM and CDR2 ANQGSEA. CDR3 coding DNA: TGCTCCCCGACTAGCGGGGAAGGAGAGCAGTTCTTC. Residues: CSPTSGEGEQFF.

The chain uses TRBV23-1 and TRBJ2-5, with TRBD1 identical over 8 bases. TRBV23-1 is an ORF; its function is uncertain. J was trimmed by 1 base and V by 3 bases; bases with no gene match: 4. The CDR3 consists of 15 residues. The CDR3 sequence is CASSQDREFQETQYF. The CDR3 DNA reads TGCGCCAGCAGTCAGGACAGGGAATTCCAAGAGACCCAGTACTTC.

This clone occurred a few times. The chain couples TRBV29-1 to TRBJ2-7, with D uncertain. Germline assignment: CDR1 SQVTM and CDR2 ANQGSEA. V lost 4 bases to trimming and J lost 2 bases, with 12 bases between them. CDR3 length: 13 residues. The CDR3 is CSVVRQDPYEQYF. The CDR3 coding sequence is TGCAGCGTTGTAAGGCAGGATCCCTACGAGCAGTACTTC.

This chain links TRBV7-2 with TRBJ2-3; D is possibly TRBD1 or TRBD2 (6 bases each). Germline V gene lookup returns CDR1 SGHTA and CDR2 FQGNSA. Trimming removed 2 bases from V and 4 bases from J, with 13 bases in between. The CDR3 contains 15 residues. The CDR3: CASSLIGGRADTQYF. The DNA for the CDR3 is TGTGCCAGCAGCTTAATCGGGGGCCGGGCAGATACGCAGTATTTT. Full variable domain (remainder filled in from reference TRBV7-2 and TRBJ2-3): GAGVSQSPSNKVTEKGKDVELRCDPISGHTALYWYRQSLGQGLEFLIYFQGNSAPDKSGLPSDRFSAERTGGSVSTLTIQRTQQEDSAVYLCASSLIGGRADTQYFGPGTRLTVL.

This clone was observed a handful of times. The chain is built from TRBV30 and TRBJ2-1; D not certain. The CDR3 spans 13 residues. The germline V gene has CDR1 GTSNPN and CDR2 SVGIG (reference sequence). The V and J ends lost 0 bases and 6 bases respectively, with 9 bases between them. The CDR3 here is CAWSVGETNEQFF. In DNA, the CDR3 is TGTGCCTGGAGTGTGGGCGAGACCAATGAGCAGTTCTTC.

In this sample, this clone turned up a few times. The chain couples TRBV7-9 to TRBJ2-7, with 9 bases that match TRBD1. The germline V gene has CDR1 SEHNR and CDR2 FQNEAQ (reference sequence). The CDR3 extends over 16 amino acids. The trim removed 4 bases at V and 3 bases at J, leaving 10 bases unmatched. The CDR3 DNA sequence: TGTGCCAGCAGCTGGAGGACAGGGGAGGATCGCTACGAGCAGTACTTC. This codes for CASSWRTGEDRYEQYF.

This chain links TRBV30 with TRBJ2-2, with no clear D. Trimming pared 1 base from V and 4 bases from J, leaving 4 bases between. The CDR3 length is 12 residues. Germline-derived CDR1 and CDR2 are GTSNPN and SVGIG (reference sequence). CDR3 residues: CAWSDLTGELFF. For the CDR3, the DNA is TGTGCCTGGAGTGATCTCACCGGGGAGCTGTTTTTT.

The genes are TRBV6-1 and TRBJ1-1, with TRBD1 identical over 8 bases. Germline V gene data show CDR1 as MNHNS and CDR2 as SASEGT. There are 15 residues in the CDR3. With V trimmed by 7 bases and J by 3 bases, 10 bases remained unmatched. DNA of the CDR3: TGTGCCAGCATTAACGGACAGGGACCCTACACTGAAGCTTTCTTT. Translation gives CASINGQGPYTEAFF.

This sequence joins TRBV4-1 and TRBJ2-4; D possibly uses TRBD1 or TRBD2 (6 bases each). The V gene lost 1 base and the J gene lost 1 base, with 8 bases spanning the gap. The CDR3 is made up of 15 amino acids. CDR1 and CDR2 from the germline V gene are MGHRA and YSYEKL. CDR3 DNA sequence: TGCGCCAGCAGCCAAGGGAGGGGGGCCAAAAACATTCAGTACTTC. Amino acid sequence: CASSQGRGAKNIQYF.

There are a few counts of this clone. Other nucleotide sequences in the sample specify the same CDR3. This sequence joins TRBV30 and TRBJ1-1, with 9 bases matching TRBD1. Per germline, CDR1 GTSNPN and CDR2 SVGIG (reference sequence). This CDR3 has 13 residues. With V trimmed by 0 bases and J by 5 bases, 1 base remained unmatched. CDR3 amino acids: CAWSVDRGTEAFF. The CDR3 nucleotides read TGTGCCTGGAGTGTGGACAGGGGAACTGAAGCTTTCTTT.

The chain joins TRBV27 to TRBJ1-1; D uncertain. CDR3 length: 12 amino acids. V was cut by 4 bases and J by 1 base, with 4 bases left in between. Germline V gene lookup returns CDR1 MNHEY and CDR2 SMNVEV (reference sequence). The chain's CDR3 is CASSSSNTEAFF. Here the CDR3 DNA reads TGTGCCAGCAGTTCATCGAACACTGAAGCTTTCTTT.

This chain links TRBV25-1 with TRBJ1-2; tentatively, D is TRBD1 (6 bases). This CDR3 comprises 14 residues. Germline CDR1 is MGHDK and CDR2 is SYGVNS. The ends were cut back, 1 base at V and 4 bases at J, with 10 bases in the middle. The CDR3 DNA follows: TGTGCCAGCAGTGAATTAGGGGGTGGCTATGGCTACACCTTC. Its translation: CASSELGGGYGYTF.

CDR3 amino acids: CSVVGPGYEQYF. The CDR3 nucleotides read TGCAGCGTTGTTGGCCCAGGGTACGAGCAGTACTTC. The gene calls are TRBV29-1 and TRBJ2-7; the D gene is possibly TRBD1 (5 bases). This CDR3 comprises 12 residues. CDR1 SQVTM and CDR2 ANQGSEA come from the germline V gene. Trimming stripped 4 bases from V and 4 bases from J, with 11 bases between.

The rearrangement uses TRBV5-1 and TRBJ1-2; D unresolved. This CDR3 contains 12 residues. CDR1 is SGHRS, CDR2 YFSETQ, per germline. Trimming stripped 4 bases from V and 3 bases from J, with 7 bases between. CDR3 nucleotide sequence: TGCGCCAGCAGCGGGGAGGACTATGGCTACACCTTC. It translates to CASSGEDYGYTF.

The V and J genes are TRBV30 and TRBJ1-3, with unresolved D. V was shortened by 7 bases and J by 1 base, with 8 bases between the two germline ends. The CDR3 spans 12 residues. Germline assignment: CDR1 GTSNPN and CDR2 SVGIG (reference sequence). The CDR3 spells CASGLSGNTIYF. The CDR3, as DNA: TGTGCCTCAGGACTATCTGGAAACACCATATATTTT.

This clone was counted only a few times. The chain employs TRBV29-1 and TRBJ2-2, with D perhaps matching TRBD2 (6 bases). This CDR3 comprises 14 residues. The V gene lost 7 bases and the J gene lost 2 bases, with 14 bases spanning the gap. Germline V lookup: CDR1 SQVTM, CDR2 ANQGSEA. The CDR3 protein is CSGLAEQNTGELFF. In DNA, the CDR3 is TGCAGCGGATTAGCGGAGCAAAACACCGGGGAGCTGTTTTTT.

Here the CDR3 DNA reads TGTGCCAGTAGTATATTCGCGGGGGACTCCTACGAGCAGTACTTC. Translation gives CASSIFAGDSYEQYF. This rearrangement joins TRBV19 to TRBJ2-7; TRBD2 matches 7 bases. V dropped 2 bases and J dropped 0; count of bases not matched to a gene: 4. Germline V gene data show CDR1 as LNHDA and CDR2 as SQIVND (reference sequence). The CDR3 contains 15 residues. Full variable domain (outside the CDR3, taken from reference TRBV19 and TRBJ2-7): DGGITQSPKYLFRKEGQNVTLSCEQNLNHDAMYWYRQDPGQGLRLIYYSQIVNDFQKGDIAEGYSVSREKKESFPLTVTSAQKNPTAFYLCASSIFAGDSYEQYFGPGTRLTVT.

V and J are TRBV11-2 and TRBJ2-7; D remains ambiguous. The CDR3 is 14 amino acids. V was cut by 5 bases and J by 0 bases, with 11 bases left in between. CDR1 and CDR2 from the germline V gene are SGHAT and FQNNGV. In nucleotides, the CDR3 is TGTGCCAGCAGCACCAAATGGAGCTCCTACGAGCAGTACTTC. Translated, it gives CASSTKWSSYEQYF. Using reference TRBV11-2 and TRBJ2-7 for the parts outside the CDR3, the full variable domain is EAGVAQSPRYKIIEKRQSVAFWCNPISGHATLYWYQQILGQGPKLLIQFQNNGVVDDSQLPKDRFSAERLKGVDSTLKIQPAKLEDSAVYLCASSTKWSSYEQYFGPGTRLTVT.

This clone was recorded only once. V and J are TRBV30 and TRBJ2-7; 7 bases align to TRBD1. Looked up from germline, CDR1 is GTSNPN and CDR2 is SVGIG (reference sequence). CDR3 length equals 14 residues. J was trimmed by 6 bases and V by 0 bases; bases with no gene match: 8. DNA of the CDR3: TGTGCCTGGAGTGTCGGGACAGCGGAGCTCGAGCAGTACTTC. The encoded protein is CAWSVGTAELEQYF.

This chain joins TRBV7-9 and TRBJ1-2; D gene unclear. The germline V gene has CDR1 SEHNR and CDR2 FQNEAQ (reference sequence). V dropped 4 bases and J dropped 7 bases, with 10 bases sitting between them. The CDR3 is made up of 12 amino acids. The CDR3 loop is CASSSQLGGYTF. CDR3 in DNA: TGTGCCAGCAGCTCGCAGCTCGGTGGCTACACCTTC.